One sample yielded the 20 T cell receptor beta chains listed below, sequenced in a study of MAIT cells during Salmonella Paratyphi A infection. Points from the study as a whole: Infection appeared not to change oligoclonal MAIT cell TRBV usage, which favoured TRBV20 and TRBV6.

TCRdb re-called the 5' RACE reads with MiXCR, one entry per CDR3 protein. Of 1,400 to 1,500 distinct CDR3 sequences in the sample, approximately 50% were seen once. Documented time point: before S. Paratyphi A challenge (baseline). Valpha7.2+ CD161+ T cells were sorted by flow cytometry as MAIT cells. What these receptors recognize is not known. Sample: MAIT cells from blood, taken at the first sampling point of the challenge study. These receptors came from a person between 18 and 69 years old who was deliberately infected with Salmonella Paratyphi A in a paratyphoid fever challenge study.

CDR3 residues: CAWSVWSNGQGNEKLFF. The CDR3 DNA sequence: TGTGCCTGGAGTGTATGGAGTAACGGACAGGGTAATGAAAAACTGTTTTTT. The chain has TRBV30 and TRBJ1-4, with 8 bases fitting TRBD1. Unmatched junction bases numbered 10, after V lost 0 bases and J lost 4 bases. Looked up from germline, CDR1 is GTSNPN and CDR2 is SVGIG (reference sequence). The CDR3 is made up of 17 amino acids.

Here the CDR3 reads CSARAGDSYEQYF. Written as DNA, the CDR3 is TGCAGTGCTAGGGCAGGGGACAGCTACGAGCAGTACTTC. The chain has TRBV20-1 and TRBJ2-7; TRBD1 agrees at 7 bases. V was clipped by 3 bases and J by 3 bases; unmatched bases: 5. There are 13 residues in the CDR3. Germline lookup yields CDR1 DFQATT and CDR2 SNEGSKA (reference sequence).

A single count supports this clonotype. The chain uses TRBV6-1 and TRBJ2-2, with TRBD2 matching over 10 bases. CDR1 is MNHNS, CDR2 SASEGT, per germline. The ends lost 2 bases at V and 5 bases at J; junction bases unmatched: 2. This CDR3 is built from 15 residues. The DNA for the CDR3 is TGTGCCAGCAGTGAACTAGCGGGGGAGACCGGGGAGCTGTTTTTT. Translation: CASSELAGETGELFF.

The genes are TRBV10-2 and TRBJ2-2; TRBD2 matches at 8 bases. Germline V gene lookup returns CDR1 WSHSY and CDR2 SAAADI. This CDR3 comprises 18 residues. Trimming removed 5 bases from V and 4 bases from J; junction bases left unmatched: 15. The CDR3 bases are TGCGCCAGCAGTTCCGGGACTAGTATTTCTGGGGCCACCGGGGAGCTGTTTTTT. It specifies CASSSGTSISGATGELFF.

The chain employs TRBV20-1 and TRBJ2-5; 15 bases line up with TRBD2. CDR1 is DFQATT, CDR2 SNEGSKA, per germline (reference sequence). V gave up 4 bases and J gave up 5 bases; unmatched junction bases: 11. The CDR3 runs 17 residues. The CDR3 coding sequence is TGCAGTGCTATAGCAGGGACTAGCGGGGGGCCCGAGGAGACCCAGTACTTC. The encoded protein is CSAIAGTSGGPEETQYF.

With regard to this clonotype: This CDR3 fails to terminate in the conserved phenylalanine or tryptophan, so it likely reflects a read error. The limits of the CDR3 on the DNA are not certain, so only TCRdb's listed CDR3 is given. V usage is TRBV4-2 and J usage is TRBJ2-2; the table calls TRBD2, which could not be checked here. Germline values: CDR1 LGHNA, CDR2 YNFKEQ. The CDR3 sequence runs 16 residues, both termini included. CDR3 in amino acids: CASSQDLDLAEGERGG.

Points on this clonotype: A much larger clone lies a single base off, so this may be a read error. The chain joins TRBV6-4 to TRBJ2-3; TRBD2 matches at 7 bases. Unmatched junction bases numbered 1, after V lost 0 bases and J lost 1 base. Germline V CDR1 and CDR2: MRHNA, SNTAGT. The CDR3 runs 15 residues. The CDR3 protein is CASSDSTSCTDTQYF. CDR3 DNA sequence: TGTGCCAGCAGTGACTCGACTAGCTGCACAGATACGCAGTATTTT.

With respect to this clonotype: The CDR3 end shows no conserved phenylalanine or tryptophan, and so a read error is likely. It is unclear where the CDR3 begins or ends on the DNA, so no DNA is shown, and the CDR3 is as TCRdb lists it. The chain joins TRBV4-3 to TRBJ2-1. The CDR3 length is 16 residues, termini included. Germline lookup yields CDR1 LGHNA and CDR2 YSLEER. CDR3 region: CASSQDVAEPYNEQLG.

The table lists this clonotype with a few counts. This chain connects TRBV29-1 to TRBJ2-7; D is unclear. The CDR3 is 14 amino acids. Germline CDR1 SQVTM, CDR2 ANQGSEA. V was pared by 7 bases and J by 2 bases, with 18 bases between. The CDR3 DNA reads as TGCAGCGGTGCACCGACACCTGAAGCCTACGAGCAGTACTTC. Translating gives CSGAPTPEAYEQYF.

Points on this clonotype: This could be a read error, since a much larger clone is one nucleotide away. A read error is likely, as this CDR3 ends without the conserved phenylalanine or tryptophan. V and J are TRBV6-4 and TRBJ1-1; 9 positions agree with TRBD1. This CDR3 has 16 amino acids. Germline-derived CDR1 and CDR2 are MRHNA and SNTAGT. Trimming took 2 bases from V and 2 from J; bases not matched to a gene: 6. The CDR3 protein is CASSDRPGQGNTEAFL. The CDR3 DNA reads TGTGCCAGCAGTGACCGGCCGGGACAGGGAAACACTGAAGCTTTCTTG.

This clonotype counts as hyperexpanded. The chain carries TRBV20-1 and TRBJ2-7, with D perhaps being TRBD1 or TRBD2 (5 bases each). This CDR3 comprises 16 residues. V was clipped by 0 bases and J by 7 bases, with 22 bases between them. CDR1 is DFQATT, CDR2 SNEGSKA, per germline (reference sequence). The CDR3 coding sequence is TGCAGTGCTAGAGACCACCGATCCGGGGACGTTGGGGAGCAGTACTTC. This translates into CSARDHRSGDVGEQYF.

The CDR3 protein is CASAGTGDYNEQFF. The CDR3 DNA is TGTGCCAGCGCGGGGACAGGGGATTACAATGAGCAGTTCTTC. This chain joins TRBV6-1 and TRBJ2-1; 10 bases agree with TRBD1. Germline V gene lookup returns CDR1 MNHNS and CDR2 SASEGT. The CDR3 loop spans 14 amino acids. J lost 4 bases, V lost 8 bases, and 5 bases had no gene match.

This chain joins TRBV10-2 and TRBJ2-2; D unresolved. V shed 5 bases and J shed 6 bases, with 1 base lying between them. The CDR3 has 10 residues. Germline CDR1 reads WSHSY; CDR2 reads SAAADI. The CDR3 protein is CASSSGELFF. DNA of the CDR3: TGCGCCAGCAGTTCCGGGGAGCTGTTTTTT.

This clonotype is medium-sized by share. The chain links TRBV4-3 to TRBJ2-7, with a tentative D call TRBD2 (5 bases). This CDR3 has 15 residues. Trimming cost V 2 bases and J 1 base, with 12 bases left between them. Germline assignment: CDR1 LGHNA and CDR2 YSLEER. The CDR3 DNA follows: TGCGCCAGCAGCCAACTTACCGGGGAATCCTACGAGCAGTACTTC. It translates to CASSQLTGESYEQYF.

CDR3 DNA sequence: TGCAGTGACCATGGACAGCCCACAGATACGCAGTATTTT. Translated: CSDHGQPTDTQYF. This chain uses TRBV20-1 with TRBJ2-3; tentatively, D is TRBD1 (6 bases). Germline assignment: CDR1 DFQATT and CDR2 SNEGSKA (reference sequence). V was clipped by 7 bases and J by 2 bases, with 13 bases between them. The CDR3 spans 13 residues.

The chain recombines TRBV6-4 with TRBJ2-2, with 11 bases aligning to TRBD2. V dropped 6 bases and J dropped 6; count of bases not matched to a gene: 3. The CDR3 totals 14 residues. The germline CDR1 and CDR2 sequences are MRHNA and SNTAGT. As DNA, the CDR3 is TGTGCCAGCAGAAGACTAGCGGGGCCCGGGGAGCTGTTTTTT. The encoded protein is CASRRLAGPGELFF.

Here the CDR3 reads CASSVSTEFNEQFF. The DNA for the CDR3 is TGTGCCAGCAGTGTTTCGACAGAGTTCAATGAGCAGTTCTTC. This chain links TRBV6-4 with TRBJ2-1; maybe TRBD1 (5 bases). Germline CDR1 is MRHNA and CDR2 is SNTAGT. Trimming removed 4 bases from V and 6 bases from J, with 13 bases in between. This CDR3 has 14 amino acids.

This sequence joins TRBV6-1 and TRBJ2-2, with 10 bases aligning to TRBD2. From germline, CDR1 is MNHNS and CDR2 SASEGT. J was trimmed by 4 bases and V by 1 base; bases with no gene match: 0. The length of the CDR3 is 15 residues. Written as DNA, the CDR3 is TGTGCCAGCAGTGAAGAGCGGGGGGGCACCGGGGAGCTGTTTTTT. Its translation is CASSEERGGTGELFF.

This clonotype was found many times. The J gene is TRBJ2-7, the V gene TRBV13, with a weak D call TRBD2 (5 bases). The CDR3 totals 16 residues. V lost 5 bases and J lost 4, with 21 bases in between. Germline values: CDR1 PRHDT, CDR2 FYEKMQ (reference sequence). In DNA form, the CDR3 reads TGTGCCAGCAGCGTCAATTCAGATGGCGGGTCTTACGAGCAGTACTTC. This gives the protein CASSVNSDGGSYEQYF.

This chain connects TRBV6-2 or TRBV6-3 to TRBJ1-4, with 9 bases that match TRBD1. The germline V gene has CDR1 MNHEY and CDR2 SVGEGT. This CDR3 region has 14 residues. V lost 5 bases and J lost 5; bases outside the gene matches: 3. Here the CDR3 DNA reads TGTGCCAGCAGTCGGACAGGGGAAAATGAAAAACTGTTTTTT. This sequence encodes CASSRTGENEKLFF.